This paragraph covers one TCR beta chain sequence. Its specificity is unknown. Each CDR3 protein gets one entry after TCRdb re-called the 5' RACE reads with MiXCR. The data contain hundreds of thousands of distinct CDR3 sequences, more than 20% of them singletons. This CDR3 spans 14 amino acids. Germline V gene data show CDR1 as MGHDK and CDR2 as SYGVNS. J lost 8 bases, V lost 2 bases, and 6 bases had no gene match. This entry comes from a study of identical twins. Overall study results and limits: Twin-shared out-of-frame alpha sequences showed excess low generation probability.

These same records also appear under a second study, on yellow fever vaccine responses in identical twins.

Sequencing used CD4+ T cells sorted from blood. V is TRBV25-1 and J is TRBJ2-1; 7 bases agree with TRBD1. The sequence derives from a woman under 30 in good health. CDR3 residues: CASSEKTGSYEQFF. For the CDR3, the DNA is TGTGCCAGCAGTGAAAAGACAGGGTCCTATGAGCAGTTCTTC.